What follows are 8 T cell receptor beta chains derived from one specimen sequenced in a study of prognosis after radiotherapy for stage I lung cancer. Genomic DNA served as the source from which two-round multiplex PCR generated TCR beta CDR3 amplicons. Primers (each specific to one TRBV or TRBJ gene) were used in first-round PCR. In TCRdb, the multiplex PCR reads were re-called with MiXCR into one record per CDR3 protein. The profile shows fewer than 14,000 distinct CDR3 sequences, roughly 50% of them singletons. The input for sequencing was PBMCs, taken before or after stereotactic body radiation therapy (not recorded which). Receptors were obtained from a donor aged 50 or older with non-small cell lung cancer.

About this clonotype: This likely traces to a read error, being one base from a far larger clone. This chain uses TRBV6-4 with TRBJ2-7; D unresolved. The CDR3 totals 13 residues. Between the trimmed V and J ends, which lost 5 bases and 6 bases, there was a span of 14 bases. CDR1 is MRHNA and CDR2 is SNTAGT in the germline V gene. CDR3 nucleotides: TGTGCCAGCAGTTACCTCGTACTGGCCGAGCAGTACTTC. Translated, it gives CASSYLVLAEQYF.

This clonotype was seen a few times. The chain combines TRBV20-1 with TRBJ1-2; TRBD1 matches at 8 bases. The CDR3 consists of 13 residues. Germline-derived CDR1 and CDR2 are DFQATT and SNEGSKA (reference sequence). Trimming took 5 bases from V and 4 from J; bases not matched to a gene: 6. The DNA of the CDR3 is TGCAGTGCTCGACCAGGGGGCGGCTATGGCTACACCTTC. It specifies CSARPGGGYGYTF.

With regard to this clonotype: This could be a read error, since a much larger clone is one nucleotide away. The chain employs TRBV5-1 and TRBJ2-3; D call uncertain. Germline values: CDR1 SGHRS, CDR2 YFSETQ. Trimming took 0 bases from V and 2 from J, leaving 10 bases between them. The CDR3 sequence is 15 residues long. The CDR3 is CASSLDVSITDTQYF. The CDR3, as DNA: TGCGCCAGCAGCTTGGATGTATCTATCACAGATACGCAGTATTTT.

This clonotype was seen repeatedly, ten times or more. The gene calls are TRBV7-2 and TRBJ1-2; 9 nucleotides match TRBD1. Looked up from germline, CDR1 is SGHTA and CDR2 is FQGNSA. The CDR3 spans 14 residues. V was clipped by 4 bases and J by 8 bases; unmatched bases: 8. The CDR3, as DNA: TGTGCCAGCAGCTCCCCAGGGGACAGGGTCGGCTACACCTTC. Amino acid sequence: CASSSPGDRVGYTF.

The chain has TRBV12-3 or TRBV12-4 and TRBJ2-7; D is unresolved. V shed 1 base and J shed 3 bases, with 10 bases lying between them. There are 14 residues in the CDR3. CDR3 in DNA: TGTGCCAGCAGTTTAGGGCGGAAACGCTACGAGCAGTACTTC. It codes for CASSLGRKRYEQYF.

The J gene is TRBJ2-1, the V gene TRBV25-1, with a tentative D call TRBD1 (5 bases). The CDR3 spans 15 residues. V lost 9 bases, J lost 0 bases, and 15 bases lay in between. Germline V lookup: CDR1 MGHDK, CDR2 SYGVNS. CDR3 protein: CASTKGEHSYNEQFF. CDR3 sequence (DNA): TGTGCCAGTACTAAAGGGGAACACTCCTACAATGAGCAGTTCTTC. Full variable domain (remainder filled in from reference TRBV25-1 and TRBJ2-1): EADIYQTPRYLVIGTGKKITLECSQTMGHDKMYWYQQDPGMELHLIHYSYGVNSTEKGDLSSESTVSRIRTEHFPLTLESARPSHTSQYLCASTKGEHSYNEQFFGPGTRLTVL.

This clonotype appeared a few times. V is TRBV7-2 and J is TRBJ2-7; D is perhaps TRBD1 or TRBD2 (5 bases each). Looked up from germline, CDR1 is SGHTA and CDR2 is FQGNSA. V was pared by 5 bases and J by 3 bases, with 11 bases between. The CDR3 is 13 residues long. The CDR3 loop is CASSPDSGYEQYF. The CDR3 nucleotides are TGTGCCAGCAGCCCCGACAGCGGCTACGAGCAGTACTTC.

There are many counts of this clonotype. The rearrangement joins TRBV12-3 or TRBV12-4 to TRBJ2-3; TRBD1 aligns across 9 bases. The CDR3 is 15 residues long. J was trimmed by 3 bases and V by 7 bases; bases with no gene match: 8. CDR3 loop: CASKFRTGETDTQYF. The DNA for the CDR3 is TGTGCCAGCAAATTCCGGACAGGGGAAACAGATACGCAGTATTTT.